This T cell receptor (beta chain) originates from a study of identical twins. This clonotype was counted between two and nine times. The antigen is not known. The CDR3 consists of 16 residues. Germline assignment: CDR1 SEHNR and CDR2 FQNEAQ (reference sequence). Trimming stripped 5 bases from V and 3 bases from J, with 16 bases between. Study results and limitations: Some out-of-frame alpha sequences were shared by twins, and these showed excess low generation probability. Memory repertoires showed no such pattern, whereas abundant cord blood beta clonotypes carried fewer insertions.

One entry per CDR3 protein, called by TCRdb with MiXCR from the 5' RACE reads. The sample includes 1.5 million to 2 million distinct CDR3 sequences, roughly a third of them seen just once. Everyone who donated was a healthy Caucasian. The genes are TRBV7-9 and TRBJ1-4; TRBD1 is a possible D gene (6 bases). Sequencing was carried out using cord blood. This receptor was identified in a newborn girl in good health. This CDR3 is CASSPRGFAANEKLFF. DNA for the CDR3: TGTGCCAGCAGCCCCAGGGGTTTTGCGGCTAATGAAAAACTGTTTTTT.